This entry describes one T cell receptor (beta chain). The data originate from a study of T cells expressing NK-cell markers. Study-wide background: Serological testing identified most of the eight sequenced donors as HCMV-seropositive and one as seronegative.

The CDR3 contains 13 residues. CDR1 DFQATT and CDR2 SNEGSKA come from the germline V gene (reference sequence). 5'RACE template switching with UMIs generated TCR beta cDNA. TCRdb reanalyzed the 5' RACE reads, giving one entry per CDR3 protein sequence and no DNA. In total, the table holds about 550,000 distinct CDR3 sequences. The TCR was taken from a man aged 18 to 30 in good health. The sequenced sample was blood T cells: a sorted CD56 or NKG2C T cell subset, CD4+ or CD8+ T cells, or bulk PBMC T cells (not recorded which). This chain joins TRBV20-1 and TRBJ2-5; checking the TCRdb D call of TRBD1 is not possible without DNA. CDR3 protein: CSARDGTARAQYF.